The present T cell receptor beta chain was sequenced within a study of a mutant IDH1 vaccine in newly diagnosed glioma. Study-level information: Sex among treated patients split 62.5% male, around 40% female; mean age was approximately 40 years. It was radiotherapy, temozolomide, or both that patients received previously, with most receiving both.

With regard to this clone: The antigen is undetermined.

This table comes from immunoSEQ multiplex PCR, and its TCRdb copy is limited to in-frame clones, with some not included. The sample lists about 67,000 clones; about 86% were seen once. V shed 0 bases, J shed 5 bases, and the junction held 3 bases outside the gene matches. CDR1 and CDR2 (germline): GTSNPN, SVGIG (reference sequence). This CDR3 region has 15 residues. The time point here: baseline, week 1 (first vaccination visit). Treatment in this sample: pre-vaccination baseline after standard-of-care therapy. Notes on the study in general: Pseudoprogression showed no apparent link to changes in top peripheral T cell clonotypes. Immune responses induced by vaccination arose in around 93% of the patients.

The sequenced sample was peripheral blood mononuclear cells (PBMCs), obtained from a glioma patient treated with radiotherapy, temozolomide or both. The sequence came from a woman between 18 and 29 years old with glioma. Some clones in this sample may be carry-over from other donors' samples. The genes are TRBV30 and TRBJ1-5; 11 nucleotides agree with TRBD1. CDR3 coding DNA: TGTGCCTGGAGTGTCGGACAGGGGGCCGATCAGCCCCAGCATTTT. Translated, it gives CAWSVGQGADQPQHF. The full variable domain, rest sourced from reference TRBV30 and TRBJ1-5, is SQTIHQWPATLVQPVGSPLSLECTVEGTSNPNLYWYRQAAGRGLQLLFYSVGIGQISSEVPQNLSASRPQDRQFILSSKKLLLSDSGFYLCAWSVGQGADQPQHFGDGTRLSIL.